This TCR beta chain appears in the sequencing data of a study of blood T cell repertoires in COVID-19. Study-wide background: COVID-19 samples from acute and convalescent phases originated in the United States, Italy and Spain.

The table came from immunoSEQ multiplex PCR; TCRdb's copy has only in-frame clones and leaves some out. The sample lists 200,000 to 250,000 clones, roughly four fifths seen once, with about 3.4% in the top ten. The V end lost 7 bases, the J end lost 8 bases, and 17 bases lay between the germline ends. This CDR3 has 13 residues. Germline V gives CDR1 LGHNT, CDR2 FRNRAP. This chain uses TRBV12-5 with TRBJ1-2; D possibly corresponds to TRBD1 (5 bases). Material: PBMCs or T cells enriched from blood (not recorded which). This clonotype was obtained from a woman in her sixties or seventies who had recovered from COVID-19. The CDR3 DNA is TGTGCTAGTGATTCTAAGAGGGAGGGGGGCTACACCTTC. Its translation: CASDSKREGGYTF.